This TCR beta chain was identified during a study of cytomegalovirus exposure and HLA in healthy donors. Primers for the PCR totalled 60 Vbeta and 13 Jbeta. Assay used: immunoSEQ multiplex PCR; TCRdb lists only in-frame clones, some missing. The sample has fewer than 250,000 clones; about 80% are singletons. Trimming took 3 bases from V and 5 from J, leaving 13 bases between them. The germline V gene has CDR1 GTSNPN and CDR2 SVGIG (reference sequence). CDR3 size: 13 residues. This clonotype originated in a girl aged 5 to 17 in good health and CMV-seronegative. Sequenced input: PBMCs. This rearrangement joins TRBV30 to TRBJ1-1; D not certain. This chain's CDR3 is CAWRSTPVTEAFF. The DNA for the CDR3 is TGTGCCTGGAGATCGACACCGGTTACTGAAGCTTTCTTT.